This TCR beta chain appears in the sequencing data of a study of cytomegalovirus exposure and HLA in healthy donors. Study-wide points: Rare TCR sequences dominated, though some public TCRs recurred in many donors. First-cohort TCR clusters tended to co-occur in the approximately 120 validation repertoires, a later analysis found.

Sequencing used immunoSEQ multiplex PCR; TCRdb keeps in-frame clones, though not all of them. The sample carries under 150,000 clones, about 83% recorded once. Comments on this clone: Its antigen is undetermined.

This clonotype originated in a woman aged 25 to 39 in good health and CMV-seronegative. Material: PBMCs.

The CDR3 nucleotides are TGTGCCAGCAGCTTAACTTTATGGACAGGGCCTTTCTATGGCTACACCTTC. The encoded protein is CASSLTLWTGPFYGYTF. The V and J genes are TRBV7-2 and TRBJ1-2; 8 positions match TRBD1. Germline trimming cut 2 bases from V and 4 bases from J; bases unmatched to any gene: 12. CDR3 length: 17 residues. Germline lookup yields CDR1 SGHTA and CDR2 FQGNSA.